These 14 T cell receptor beta chains were all obtained from the same sample, sequenced in a study of naive and memory T cell subsets. An equimolar mix of two oligonucleotides served as the beta constant-region primer for TRBC1 and TRBC2. One entry per CDR3 protein, called by TCRdb with MiXCR from the UMI-ligation and nested PCR reads. The data contain around 160,000 distinct CDR3 sequences, 17% of them singletons. Material for sequencing was naive CD4+ T cells from blood. Receptors were obtained from a human donor in good health.

The J gene is TRBJ1-2, the V gene TRBV18; 11 nucleotides match TRBD1. Germline V gives CDR1 KGHSH, CDR2 LQKENI. The V gene end was trimmed by 6 bases and the J gene end by 4 bases; junction bases not matched to a gene: 13. CDR3 length: 17 amino acids. CDR3 nucleotides: TGTGCCAGCTCTCCCCCGGGACAGGGGGTAGTGATCTATGGCTACACCTTC. The encoded protein is CASSPPGQGVVIYGYTF. Drawing the rest from reference TRBV18 and TRBJ1-2, the complete variable domain is NAGVMQNPRHLVRRRGQEARLRCSPMKGHSHVYWYRQLPEEGLKFMVYLQKENIIDESGMPKERFSAEFPKEGPSILRIQQVVRGDSAAYFCASSPPGQGVVIYGYTFGSGTRLTVV.

This chain joins TRBV3-1 and TRBJ1-3; D not certain. Trimming cost V 1 base and J 3 bases, with 10 bases left between them. This CDR3 comprises 15 residues. Germline V gene sequence: CDR1 LGHDT, CDR2 YNNKEL (reference sequence). For the CDR3, the DNA is TGTGCCAGCAGCCAAGGAGCCACAGTTGGAAACACCATATATTTT. Residues: CASSQGATVGNTIYF. The full variable domain, completed using reference TRBV3-1 and TRBJ1-3, is DTAVSQTPKYLVTQMGNDKSIKCEQNLGHDTMYWYKQDSKKFLKIMFSYNNKELIINETVPNRFSPKSPDKAHLNLHINSLELGDSAVYFCASSQGATVGNTIYFGEGSWLTVV.

This clonotype was counted a single time. The rearrangement joins TRBV5-1 to TRBJ1-1; a weak D match, TRBD1 (5 bases). There are 14 residues in the CDR3. Trimming took 4 bases from V and 4 from J, leaving 14 bases between them. Germline V gene sequence: CDR1 SGHRS, CDR2 YFSETQ. CDR3 loop: CASSPQGWFTEAFF. The CDR3 region has the DNA TGCGCCAGCAGCCCCCAGGGATGGTTCACTGAAGCTTTCTTT.

The chain couples TRBV20-1 to TRBJ2-7; D unclear. Germline CDR1 DFQATT, CDR2 SNEGSKA (reference sequence). The V and J ends lost 6 bases and 2 bases respectively, with 14 bases between them. The CDR3 has 13 residues. The CDR3 DNA reads as TGCAGTGCGACCCCGGGTACTCCCTACGAGCAGTACTTC. Its translation is CSATPGTPYEQYF.

The V call is TRBV3-1, the J call TRBJ2-2; D is possibly TRBD1 or TRBD2 (5 bases each). CDR3 size: 12 residues. Germline V lookup: CDR1 LGHDT, CDR2 YNNKEL (reference sequence). V lost 6 bases and J lost 11, with 13 bases in between. CDR3 in amino acids: CASRKRGRELFF. The CDR3 DNA sequence: TGTGCCAGCAGAAAAAGGGGACGAGAGCTGTTTTTT. Full variable domain (outside the CDR3, taken from reference TRBV3-1 and TRBJ2-2): DTAVSQTPKYLVTQMGNDKSIKCEQNLGHDTMYWYKQDSKKFLKIMFSYNNKELIINETVPNRFSPKSPDKAHLNLHINSLELGDSAVYFCASRKRGRELFFGEGSRLTVL.

The sample holds a few counts of this clonotype. The chain carries TRBV5-1 and TRBJ2-2, with 8 bases lining up with TRBD2. Germline V lookup: CDR1 SGHRS, CDR2 YFSETQ. The CDR3 runs to 14 residues. V shed 7 bases and J 1 base; nucleotides not matched to a gene: 3. CDR3 loop: CASSLAENTGELFF. The CDR3 DNA reads as TGCGCCAGCTCACTAGCGGAGAACACCGGGGAGCTGTTTTTT.

The rearrangement uses TRBV28 and TRBJ1-4; D is undetermined. V was clipped by 5 bases and J by 0 bases, with 13 bases between them. CDR3 length: 16 amino acids. Germline CDR1 MDHEN, CDR2 SYDVKM. CDR3 bases: TGTGCCAGCAGTCTCAACGACCGAGCAACTAATGAAAAACTGTTTTTT. Translating gives CASSLNDRATNEKLFF.

The chain combines TRBV7-6 with TRBJ2-7, with 7 nucleotides matching TRBD1. The CDR3 contains 14 residues. With V trimmed by 5 bases and J by 3 bases, 7 bases remained unmatched. Germline V CDR1 and CDR2: SGHVS, FNYEAQ. The CDR3 DNA reads as TGTGCCAGCAGCGGCCGACAGGGTGGCTACGAGCAGTACTTC. It specifies CASSGRQGGYEQYF.

This clonotype was detected a few times. The chain has TRBV27 and TRBJ2-3; 8 positions match TRBD2. Germline V CDR1 and CDR2: MNHEY, SMNVEV (reference sequence). The junction had 15 bases not matched to a gene; V was cut back by 3 bases and J by 1 base. The CDR3 consists of 19 residues. CDR3 protein: CASSLADYSGSLGTDTQYF. In DNA form, the CDR3 reads TGTGCCAGCAGTTTGGCCGACTACAGCGGGAGTCTGGGCACAGATACGCAGTATTTT.

This clonotype was seen a handful of times. The V call is TRBV24-1, the J call TRBJ2-3, with 8 bases lining up with TRBD1. The junction had 6 bases not matched to a gene; V was cut back by 9 bases and J by 2 bases. CDR3 length: 14 amino acids. Looked up from germline, CDR1 is KGHDR and CDR2 is SFDVKD. CDR3 residues: CATAGGADTDTQYF. Here the CDR3 DNA reads TGTGCCACCGCAGGGGGCGCGGACACAGATACGCAGTATTTT.

This chain connects TRBV12-3 or TRBV12-4 to TRBJ1-5; D uncertain. V lost 4 bases and J lost 7, with 11 bases in between. The CDR3 totals 13 residues. The CDR3 nucleotides are TGTGCCAGCAGTTACAGTGAAGGGCAGCCCCAGCATTTT. This gives the protein CASSYSEGQPQHF.

There are a few counts of this clonotype. The V and J genes are TRBV3-1 and TRBJ2-7, with D possibly matching TRBD2 (5 bases). The CDR3 length is 14 residues. Germline values: CDR1 LGHDT, CDR2 YNNKEL (reference sequence). Trimming removed 2 bases at V and 2 bases at J, with 10 bases between. This CDR3 reads CASSQLDGAYEQYF. DNA for the CDR3: TGTGCCAGCAGCCAACTGGACGGGGCCTACGAGCAGTACTTC.

This sequence joins TRBV6-2 or TRBV6-3 and TRBJ2-7, with TRBD1 matching 7 bases. This CDR3 region has 14 residues. Germline CDR1 reads MNHEY; CDR2 reads SVGEGT. V lost 5 bases to trimming and J lost 12 bases; unmatched junction nucleotides: 16. CDR3 nucleotides: TGTGCCAGCAGTAGATGGGCCGGGACAGCCATCACGTACTTC. Amino acid sequence: CASSRWAGTAITYF.

This clonotype was observed many times. The chain employs TRBV29-1 and TRBJ2-5, with a tentative D call TRBD2 (6 bases). With 4 bases removed from V and 5 bases from J, the gap between germline ends came to 14 bases. Per the germline V gene, CDR1 is SQVTM and CDR2 is ANQGSEA. The CDR3 runs 13 residues. Written as DNA, the CDR3 is TGCAGCGTTGCGGGGGATGGCGTGGAGACCCAGTACTTC. Residues: CSVAGDGVETQYF.